The entry below gives a single TCR beta chain sequence along with its context. Sorted-subset replicate PCRs used about 200 ng of genomic DNA. This amount corresponded to 33,000 or so T cell genomes. Repertoires were generated with immunoSEQ multiplex PCR, while TCRdb's copy carries only in-frame clones and drops some. The repertoire holds around 1,100,000 clones, 77% seen once, with about 0.94% in the top ten. The source of the sample is a study of shared clonotypes between healthy human individuals. Background on the study: The plates for each donor numbered three CD4 naive, three CD4 memory, two CD8 naive and one CD8 memory.

The CDR3 loop spans 15 amino acids. CDR1 and CDR2 (germline): SNHLY, FYNNEI. Trimming cost V 4 bases and J 2 bases, with 12 bases left between them. The V and J genes are TRBV2 and TRBJ2-1, with a possible D match to TRBD2 (6 bases). The receptor was derived from a man between 18 and 35 years old in good health. Some clones in this sample may be carry-over from other donors' samples. Source material: memory CD4+ T cells from PBMCs. Subset here: CD45RA-negative fraction. CDR3 coding DNA: TGTGCCAGCAGTGGATATAGCGGCGCCTACAATGAGCAGTTCTTC. Encoded protein: CASSGYSGAYNEQFF.